The 15 T cell receptor beta chains listed next were all sequenced from one sample in a study of blood T cell repertoires in COVID-19. Repertoires were generated with immunoSEQ multiplex PCR, while TCRdb's copy carries only in-frame clones and drops some. The sample records tens of thousands of clones, just over 85% being singletons. The sample consisted of peripheral blood. The receptor source for this set is a human donor in a cohort sampled during active COVID-19.

The V call is TRBV7-9, the J call TRBJ2-1; the D gene is possibly TRBD1 (6 bases). This CDR3 has 12 residues. V lost 5 bases to trimming and J lost 8 bases, with 10 bases between them. Germline CDR1 SEHNR, CDR2 FQNEAQ (reference sequence). CDR3 bases: TGTGCCAGCAGCCTTACAGGGTATGAGCAGTTCTTC. Its protein is CASSLTGYEQFF. Full variable domain (rest looked up from reference TRBV7-9 and TRBJ2-1): DTGVSQNPRHKITKRGQNVTFRCDPISEHNRLYWYRQTLGQGPEFLTYFQNEAQLEKSRLLSDRFSAERPKGSFSTLEIQRTEQGDSAMYLCASSLTGYEQFFGPGTRLTVL.

The table lists this clone with a few counts. The CDR3 spells CASSSTGDSFQETQYF. CDR3 coding DNA: TGCGCCAGCAGCTCGACAGGGGACTCGTTTCAAGAGACCCAGTACTTC. The V call is TRBV5-1, the J call TRBJ2-5; 8 bases agree with TRBD1. The germline gives CDR1 SGHRS, CDR2 YFSETQ. V was clipped by 3 bases and J by 2 bases; unmatched bases: 9. The CDR3 runs to 16 residues.

This clone has more than one count but fewer than ten. At the DNA level, this CDR3 is encoded by other sequences in the same sample as well. V usage is TRBV18 and J usage is TRBJ2-7, with TRBD1 matching over 9 bases. The CDR3 contains 15 residues. CDR1 and CDR2 from the germline V gene are KGHSH and LQKENI. J gave up 3 bases and V 2 bases, and 5 bases lay outside the gene matches. As DNA, the CDR3 is TGTGCCAGCTCACCAAGCCGGGACAGGGACTACGAGCAGTACTTC. Protein product: CASSPSRDRDYEQYF.

V usage is TRBV12-3 or TRBV12-4 and J usage is TRBJ2-4, with D perhaps matching TRBD2 (6 bases). This CDR3 has 12 amino acids. Trimming took 0 bases from V and 11 from J, leaving 8 bases between them. CDR3 sequence (DNA): TGTGCCAGCAGTTTAGCGGAGGGTTTTCAGTACTTC. Translation gives CASSLAEGFQYF.

This clone was detected once. The chain couples TRBV2 to TRBJ2-5; D is undetermined. V gave up 9 bases and J gave up 2 bases, with 4 bases separating them. The V gene's germline CDR1 is SNHLY and CDR2 FYNNEI. CDR3 length: 10 amino acids. CDR3 sequence (DNA): TGTGCCAGTTCACAAGAGACCCAGTACTTC. Translation gives CASSQETQYF.

This chain uses TRBV7-2 with TRBJ2-1; D gene uncertain. The CDR3 runs 14 residues. Germline CDR1 is SGHTA and CDR2 is FQGNSA. V was pared by 7 bases and J by 4 bases, with 14 bases between. The chain's CDR3 is CASTSAKKYNEQFF. As DNA, the CDR3 is TGTGCCAGCACCTCCGCTAAAAAGTACAATGAGCAGTTCTTC.

This sequence joins TRBV7-2 and TRBJ2-3; TRBD2 might be the D (6 bases). The CDR3 consists of 13 residues. V was cut by 4 bases and J by 9 bases, with 14 bases left in between. Per germline, CDR1 SGHTA and CDR2 FQGNSA. CDR3 sequence: CASSSGTRETQYF. The CDR3 DNA reads TGTGCCAGCAGCTCCGGGACTCGGGAGACGCAGTATTTT.

The chain links TRBV19 to TRBJ1-5; 10 positions match TRBD1. CDR3 size: 20 residues. Trimming took 1 base from V and 5 from J; bases not matched to a gene: 17. CDR1 and CDR2 (germline): LNHDA, SQIVND (reference sequence). CDR3 bases: TGTGCCAGTAGTATAGGACGAACCGGGACAGGGGTAAGATTTTATCAGCCCCAGCATTTT. Residues: CASSIGRTGTGVRFYQPQHF.

The rearrangement links TRBV28 to TRBJ2-1, with 11 bases identical to TRBD1. The CDR3 length is 16 residues. V shed 3 bases and J 3 bases; nucleotides not matched to a gene: 4. In germline, CDR1 is MDHEN, CDR2 SYDVKM. The CDR3 sequence: CASSFPGTGGYNEQFF. CDR3 sequence (DNA): TGTGCCAGCAGTTTCCCCGGGACAGGGGGCTACAATGAGCAGTTCTTC. The complete variable domain, with remaining parts taken from reference TRBV28 and TRBJ2-1, reads DVKVTQSSRYLVKRTGEKVFLECVQDMDHENMFWYRQDPGLGLRLIYFSYDVKMKEKGDIPEGYSVSREKKERFSLILESASTNQTSMYLCASSFPGTGGYNEQFFGPGTRLTVL.

This clone has more than one count but fewer than ten. This rearrangement joins TRBV7-9 to TRBJ1-3; unclear D gene. The CDR3 runs to 15 residues. The V gene's germline CDR1 is SEHNR and CDR2 FQNEAQ (reference sequence). V lost 5 bases and J 0 bases, leaving 11 bases between the germline ends. In DNA, the CDR3 is TGTGCCAGCAGCCCGACGGGAGTCTCTGGAAACACCATATATTTT. This gives the protein CASSPTGVSGNTIYF. Full variable domain (remainder filled in from reference TRBV7-9 and TRBJ1-3): DTGVSQNPRHKITKRGQNVTFRCDPISEHNRLYWYRQTLGQGPEFLTYFQNEAQLEKSRLLSDRFSAERPKGSFSTLEIQRTEQGDSAMYLCASSPTGVSGNTIYFGEGSWLTVV.

The chain employs TRBV2 and TRBJ1-1; D call uncertain. This CDR3 is 13 amino acids long. Germline CDR1 SNHLY, CDR2 FYNNEI. Trimming left V 9 bases short and J 0 bases short, with 11 bases between. As DNA, the CDR3 is TGTGCCAGTGTTCTTAATGTGAACACTGAAGCTTTCTTT. Amino acid sequence: CASVLNVNTEAFF.

The rearrangement links TRBV18 to TRBJ1-4; 7 bases are a match to TRBD1. The trim removed 4 bases at V and 0 bases at J, leaving 2 bases unmatched. CDR1 and CDR2 from the germline V gene are KGHSH and LQKENI. CDR3 length equals 15 residues. CDR3 amino acids: CASSLGQATNEKLFF. CDR3 nucleotide sequence: TGTGCCAGCTCACTCGGACAGGCAACTAATGAAAAACTGTTTTTT.

J is TRBJ1-2 and V is TRBV2; D not resolved. The CDR3 is 12 residues long. The V end was cut by 8 bases, the J end by 4 bases, with 11 bases between. The V gene's germline CDR1 is SNHLY and CDR2 FYNNEI. In DNA form, the CDR3 reads TGTGCCAGCCAAGAGGGCGGCTATGGCTACACCTTC. Residues: CASQEGGYGYTF.

The chain is built from TRBV6-6 and TRBJ1-4; TRBD1 is a possible D gene (5 bases). The germline V and J ends were trimmed by 8 bases and 9 bases, with 16 bases remaining between them. The germline V gene encodes CDR1 MNHNY and CDR2 SVGAGI (reference sequence). This CDR3 spans 13 amino acids. The CDR3 region is CASRDASGQKLFF. The CDR3 DNA sequence: TGTGCCAGCCGTGATGCGTCAGGGCAAAAACTGTTTTTT.

This chain joins TRBV7-6 and TRBJ2-1; D may be TRBD1 (6 bases). The V gene lost 3 bases and the J gene lost 5 bases, with 17 bases spanning the gap. Germline CDR1 is SGHVS and CDR2 is FNYEAQ. The CDR3 length is 16 residues. The CDR3 DNA reads as TGTGCCAGCAGCTTCAATACAGGGCTCCTAAACAATGAGCAGTTCTTC. It encodes CASSFNTGLLNNEQFF.